The 7 T cell receptor beta chains below were found in one sample sequenced in a study of human T cells and chemical hapten exposure. Documented time point: pre-sensitization, week 0. Treatment in this sample: therapeutic diphenylcyclopropenone sensitization with weekly scalp DPC. TCRdb reprocessed the RACE reads via MiXCR and lists one record per CDR3 protein. The table records 80,000 to 100,000 distinct CDR3 sequences, roughly 8.8% of them present only once. Sequenced here: whole blood, sampled in connection with sensitization to the hapten diphenylcyclopropenone (DPC). Every receptor here comes from a woman between 40 and 50 years old with alopecia areata. Some clones in this sample may be carry-over from other donors' samples.

The chain recombines TRBV7-9 with TRBJ2-7; a weak D match, TRBD2 (5 bases). Germline V CDR1 and CDR2: SEHNR, FQNEAQ (reference sequence). V dropped 4 bases and J dropped 3 bases, with 19 bases sitting between them. This CDR3 contains 16 residues. The CDR3 DNA reads as TGTGCCAGCAGCTCCGACCGGGCCATCAGCGGCTACGAGCAGTACTTC. This sequence encodes CASSSDRAISGYEQYF.

The chain recombines TRBV15 with TRBJ1-5, with D tentatively TRBD1 (6 bases). The ends were cut back, 5 bases at V and 3 bases at J, with 17 bases in the middle. Germline V lookup: CDR1 LNHNV, CDR2 YYDKDF (reference sequence). CDR3 size: 16 residues. The CDR3 is CATSGLIDRHNQPQHF. DNA of the CDR3: TGTGCCACCAGCGGCTTAATAGACAGGCACAATCAGCCCCAGCATTTT. Supplemented by reference TRBV15 and TRBJ1-5, the full variable domain reads DAMVIQNPRYQVTQFGKPVTLSCSQTLNHNVMYWYQQKSSQAPKLLFHYYDKDFNNEADTPDNFQSRRPNTSFCFLDIRSPGLGDTAMYLCATSGLIDRHNQPQHFGDGTRLSIL.

In this sample, this clonotype turned up many times. This rearrangement joins TRBV5-1 to TRBJ2-2; TRBD2 agrees at 11 bases. J was trimmed by 7 bases and V by 4 bases; bases with no gene match: 9. CDR1 is SGHRS, CDR2 YFSETQ, per germline. The CDR3 covers 16 residues. Here the CDR3 reads CASSPQTGTSGGELFF. In DNA, the CDR3 is TGCGCCAGCAGCCCGCAGACCGGGACTAGCGGCGGGGAGCTGTTTTTT.

As to this clonotype: At one of its ends the junction is not consistent with the germline gene, which may arise from a read error. The chain joins TRBV6-2 or TRBV6-3 to TRBJ2-1, with 9 bases aligning to TRBD1. CDR1 is MNHEY and CDR2 is SVGEGT in the germline V gene. This CDR3 comprises 15 residues. The CDR3 DNA is TGTACCAGCAGGTGGGGACAGGGTGTGGGCAATGAGCAGTTCTTC. Translation gives CTSRWGQGVGNEQFF.

This clonotype came up a few times. This chain uses TRBV20-1 with TRBJ1-4, with 8 bases fitting TRBD1. After removal of 5 bases from V and 8 bases from J, the junction contained 7 bases not matched to a gene. Germline loops: CDR1 DFQATT, CDR2 SNEGSKA (reference sequence). This CDR3 has 13 amino acids. CDR3 nucleotide sequence: TGCAGTGCTGGGGACAGGATGGGCGAAAAACTGTTTTTT. This translates into CSAGDRMGEKLFF.

This clonotype appeared many times. The chain links TRBV6-2 or TRBV6-3 to TRBJ1-1, with 8 bases aligning to TRBD1. J lost 8 bases, V lost 4 bases, and 6 bases had no gene match. The CDR3 is 13 residues long. The V gene's germline CDR1 is MNHEY and CDR2 SVGEGT. The CDR3 nucleotides are TGTGCCAGCAGTTCGCTTCAGGGGGCAGAAGCTTTCTTT. Protein: CASSSLQGAEAFF.

At least ten counts were recorded for this clonotype. The gene calls are TRBV7-2 and TRBJ2-4, with no clear D. CDR3 length: 16 residues. CDR1 is SGHTA, CDR2 FQGNSA, per germline. V was clipped by 1 base and J by 0 bases, with 10 bases between them. The CDR3 nucleotides read TGTGCCAGCAGCTTAGACTGGTTACTAGCCAAAAACATTCAGTACTTC. It translates to CASSLDWLLAKNIQYF.